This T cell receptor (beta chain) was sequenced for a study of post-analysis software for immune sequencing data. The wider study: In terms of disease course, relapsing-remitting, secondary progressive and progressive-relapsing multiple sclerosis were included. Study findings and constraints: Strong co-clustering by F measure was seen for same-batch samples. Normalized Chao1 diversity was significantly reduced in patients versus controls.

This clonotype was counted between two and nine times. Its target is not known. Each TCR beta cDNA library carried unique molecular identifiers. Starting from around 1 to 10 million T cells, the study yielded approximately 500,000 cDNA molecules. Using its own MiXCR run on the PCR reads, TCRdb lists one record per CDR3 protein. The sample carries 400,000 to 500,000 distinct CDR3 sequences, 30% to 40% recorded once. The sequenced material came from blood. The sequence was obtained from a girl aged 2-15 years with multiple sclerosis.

CDR3 loop: CSVTYTRTGRWVPNPNEQFF. The CDR3 DNA sequence: TGCAGCGTTACATATACGCGGACAGGGAGGTGGGTTCCGAATCCCAATGAGCAGTTCTTC. The chain links TRBV29-1 to TRBJ2-1; 8 bases map to TRBD1. The CDR3 length is 20 residues. V was clipped by 5 bases and J by 6 bases; unmatched bases: 27. Germline assignment: CDR1 SQVTM and CDR2 ANQGSEA.